One sample yielded the 8 T cell receptor beta chains listed below, sequenced in a study of T cell responses to AZD1222 COVID-19 vaccine. Profiling relied on immunoSEQ multiplex PCR, and the TCRdb table lists in-frame clones only, not all of them. The sample has about 90,000 clones, around 85% seen once. The source material was peripheral blood, sampled on day 0 of AZD1222 vaccination. The source is an adult in good health.

The rearrangement uses TRBV6-6 and TRBJ2-7; TRBD1 might be the D (6 bases). The CDR3 consists of 15 residues. CDR1 is MNHNY, CDR2 SVGAGI, per germline (reference sequence). Trimming removed 6 bases from V and 2 bases from J, with 17 bases in between. The DNA for the CDR3 is TGTGCCAGCAGGGACCGGGAAGGGGGAACCTACGAGCAGTACTTC. Its protein product is CASRDREGGTYEQYF.

J is TRBJ2-7 and V is TRBV28; 9 bases match TRBD1. The germline V gene encodes CDR1 MDHEN and CDR2 SYDVKM. The V gene end was trimmed by 3 bases and the J gene end by 1 base; junction bases not matched to a gene: 4. There are 15 residues in the CDR3. CDR3 bases: TGTGCCAGCAGTTTCGTTGGGACAGGGTCCTACGAGCAGTACTTC. This gives the protein CASSFVGTGSYEQYF. Full variable domain (outside the CDR3, taken from reference TRBV28 and TRBJ2-7): DVKVTQSSRYLVKRTGEKVFLECVQDMDHENMFWYRQDPGLGLRLIYFSYDVKMKEKGDIPEGYSVSREKKERFSLILESASTNQTSMYLCASSFVGTGSYEQYFGPGTRLTVT.

V gene TRBV19 combines with J gene TRBJ1-1; 8 nucleotides align to TRBD1. CDR1 LNHDA and CDR2 SQIVND come from the germline V gene (reference sequence). The CDR3 extends over 14 amino acids. V dropped 6 bases and J dropped 4; count of bases not matched to a gene: 7. CDR3 sequence: CASSGQGGITEAFF. CDR3 in DNA: TGTGCCAGTAGCGGACAGGGCGGGATCACTGAAGCTTTCTTT.

The chain joins TRBV11-3 to TRBJ2-1, with TRBD1 identical over 7 bases. CDR1 and CDR2 from the germline V gene are SGHNT and YENEEA. The V gene end was trimmed by 1 base and the J gene end by 6 bases; junction bases not matched to a gene: 6. The CDR3 is 15 residues long. This CDR3 reads CASSLGTGYGNEQFF. In DNA, the CDR3 is TGTGCCAGCAGCTTAGGGACAGGATACGGCAATGAGCAGTTCTTC.

The chain employs TRBV28 and TRBJ2-7, with 8 bases matching TRBD2. The germline gives CDR1 MDHEN, CDR2 SYDVKM. The trim removed 8 bases at V and 0 bases at J, leaving 3 bases unmatched. This CDR3 has 13 amino acids. The CDR3 sequence is CASSGTSSYEQYF. In nucleotides, the CDR3 is TGTGCCAGCTCTGGGACTAGCTCCTACGAGCAGTACTTC.

The chain joins TRBV5-1 to TRBJ2-5, with D perhaps TRBD1 (5 bases). Trimming took 1 base from V and 4 from J, leaving 17 bases between them. From germline, CDR1 is SGHRS and CDR2 YFSETQ. This CDR3 region has 16 residues. The CDR3 here is CASSLLAQTQGETQYF. The DNA for the CDR3 is TGCGCCAGCAGCTTGTTAGCTCAAACCCAGGGAGAGACCCAGTACTTC.

The chain links TRBV11-3 to TRBJ2-1, with D perhaps matching TRBD1 (6 bases). This CDR3 has 17 residues. The germline V and J ends were trimmed by 0 bases and 2 bases, with 14 bases remaining between them. Germline V CDR1 and CDR2: SGHNT, YENEEA. CDR3 bases: TGTGCCAGCAGCTTAGACGAAGGGGGTTTGCCCTACAATGAGCAGTTCTTC. It codes for CASSLDEGGLPYNEQFF.

This chain joins TRBV30 and TRBJ1-2, with D possibly TRBD1 on 5 matching bases. Per germline, CDR1 GTSNPN and CDR2 SVGIG (reference sequence). The CDR3 is 14 amino acids. V was clipped by 1 base and J by 6 bases, with 15 bases between them. As DNA, the CDR3 is TGTGCCTGGAGTGGATTCCAGGGACGGGATGGCTACACCTTC. Translation: CAWSGFQGRDGYTF.